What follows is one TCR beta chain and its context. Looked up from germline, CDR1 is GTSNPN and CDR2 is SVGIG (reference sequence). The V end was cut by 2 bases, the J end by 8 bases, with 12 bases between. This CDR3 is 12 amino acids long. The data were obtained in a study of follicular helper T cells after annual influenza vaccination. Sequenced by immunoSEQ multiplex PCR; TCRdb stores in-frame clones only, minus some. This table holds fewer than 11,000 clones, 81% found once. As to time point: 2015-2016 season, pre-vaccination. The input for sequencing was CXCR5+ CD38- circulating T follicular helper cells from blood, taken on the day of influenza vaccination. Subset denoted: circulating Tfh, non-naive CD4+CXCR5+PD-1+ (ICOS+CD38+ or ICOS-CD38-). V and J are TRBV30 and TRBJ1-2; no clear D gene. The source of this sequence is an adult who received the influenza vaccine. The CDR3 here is CAWSSGLAGYTF. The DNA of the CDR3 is TGTGCCTGGAGTTCCGGACTTGCGGGCTACACCTTC. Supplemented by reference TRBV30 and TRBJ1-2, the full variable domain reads SQTIHQWPATLVQPVGSPLSLECTVEGTSNPNLYWYRQAAGRGLQLLFYSVGIGQISSEVPQNLSASRPQDRQFILSSKKLLLSDSGFYLCAWSSGLAGYTFGSGTRLTVV.